This T cell receptor beta chain was found in a study of T cell responses to AZD1222 COVID-19 vaccine. CDR3 length: 16 residues. Between the trimmed V and J ends, which lost 1 base and 5 bases, there was a span of 17 bases. The V gene's germline CDR1 is LGHDT and CDR2 YNNKEL (reference sequence). Study outcomes and limitations: Donors in the cohort were predominantly white British and more often female, and clonal diversity was possibly underestimated. Spike-wide coverage was observed for vaccine-associated CD4 TCRs, with dominant responses at 160-218 and 743-854. The breadth and depth of Spike-specific TCRs increased once two AZD1222 doses had been given.

Produced via immunoSEQ multiplex PCR; TCRdb's table is partial and in-frame only. The sample yields 110,000 to 150,000 clones, 92% seen once. This clone was counted once. The target antigen is unknown. This TCR came from an adult who received the AZD1222 COVID-19 vaccine. The source was peripheral blood, collected 28 days after the second AZD1222 dose. This sequence joins TRBV3-1 (or the pseudogene TRBV3-2) and TRBJ1-2, with D unclear. CDR3 sequence reads: CASSQVLGLLGYGYTF. DNA of the CDR3: TGTGCCAGCAGCCAAGTATTGGGCCTTTTGGGGTATGGCTACACCTTC.